This T cell receptor (beta chain) is drawn from a study of Graves' ophthalmopathy and Graves' hyperthyroidism. The authors amplified TCR beta CDR3 regions, and they did so from RNA transcripts for repertoire sequencing. A first-round RT-PCR used HTBI primers, followed by a second-round multiplex PCR. MiXCR was run by TCRdb on the multiplex PCR reads, yielding one entry per CDR3 protein. The sample holds under 800,000 distinct CDR3 sequences, 22% seen once. The CDR3 is 17 amino acids. Trimming removed 9 bases from V and 5 bases from J, with 26 bases in between. CDR1 is MNHNS and CDR2 is SASEGT in the germline V gene. This clonotype was detected a few times.

What was sequenced was peripheral blood. This receptor was obtained from a woman aged 18-29 years with stable Graves' hyperthyroidism. Some clones in this sample may be carry-over from other donors' samples. The chain recombines TRBV6-1 with TRBJ1-5, with D tentatively TRBD1 (5 bases). The CDR3 region has the DNA TGTGCCAGTTACAAAAGGGGATGGGGGGAAGAAGATCAGCCCCAGCATTTT. The encoded protein is CASYKRGWGEEDQPQHF.